This T cell receptor (beta chain) derives from a study of T cells in tumors after PD-1 blockade. Overall study: A subset received ongoing vismodegib 150 mg daily alongside anti-PD-1 therapy.

Produced via immunoSEQ multiplex PCR; TCRdb's table is partial and in-frame only. The sample has about 25,000 clones, roughly 85% seen once. CDR3 length equals 16 residues. Germline-derived CDR1 and CDR2 are MNHEY and SMNVEV (reference sequence). Unmatched junction bases numbered 7, after V lost 5 bases and J lost 2 bases. This clonotype was obtained from a human donor with basal cell carcinoma. The sequenced sample was PBMCs, obtained after anti-PD-1 treatment. V is TRBV27 and J is TRBJ1-5; TRBD1 matches at 9 bases. The CDR3 DNA sequence: TGTGCCAGCAGTGTAGGGACAGGGAAGGGCAATCAGCCCCAGCATTTT. This sequence encodes CASSVGTGKGNQPQHF.